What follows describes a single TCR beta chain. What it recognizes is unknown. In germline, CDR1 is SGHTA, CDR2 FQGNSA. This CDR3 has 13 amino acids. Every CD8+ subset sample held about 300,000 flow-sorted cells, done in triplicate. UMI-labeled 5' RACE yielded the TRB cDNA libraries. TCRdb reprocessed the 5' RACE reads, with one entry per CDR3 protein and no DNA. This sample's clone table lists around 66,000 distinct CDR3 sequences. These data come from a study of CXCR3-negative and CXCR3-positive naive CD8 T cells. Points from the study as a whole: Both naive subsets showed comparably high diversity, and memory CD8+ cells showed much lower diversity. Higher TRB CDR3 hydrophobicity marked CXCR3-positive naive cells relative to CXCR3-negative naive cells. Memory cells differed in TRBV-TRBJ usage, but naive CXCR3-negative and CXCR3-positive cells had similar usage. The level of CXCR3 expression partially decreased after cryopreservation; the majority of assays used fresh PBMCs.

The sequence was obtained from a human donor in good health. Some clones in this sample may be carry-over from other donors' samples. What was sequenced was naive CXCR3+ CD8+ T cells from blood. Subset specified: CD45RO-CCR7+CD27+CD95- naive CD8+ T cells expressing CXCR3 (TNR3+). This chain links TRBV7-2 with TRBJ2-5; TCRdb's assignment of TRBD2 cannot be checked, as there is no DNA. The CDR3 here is CASRGGGRETQYF.